A selection of T cell receptor beta chains follows, all from one sample in a study of control samples from healthy donors and cancer patients. This table comes from immunoSEQ multiplex PCR, and its TCRdb copy is limited to in-frame clones, with some not included. The ten top clones account for under 2.5%, within a sample of roughly 190,000 clones. The source material was blood. The receptors come from a woman aged 25-40 years in good health. CDR3s include the opening cysteine and the closing phenylalanine or tryptophan. D genes are given only for firm matches.

D gene,V gene,J gene,CDR3 DNA,CDR3 protein
NA,TRBV21-1,TRBJ1-6,TGTGCCAGCAGCAAAGGGGACAGAGCTAATTCACCCCTCCACTTT,CASSKGDRANSPLHF
NA,TRBV5-4,TRBJ2-7,TGTGCCAGCAGCTTGCCTGGGAATTACGAGCAGTACTTC,CASSLPGNYEQYF
TRBD1,TRBV20-1,TRBJ1-5,TGCAGTGCTCGTGGACAGGGGGCATATCAGCCCCAGCATTTT,CSARGQGAYQPQHF
TRBD2,TRBV4-2,TRBJ2-1,TGTGCCAGCAGCCAAGATCTAGCGGACTACAATGAGCAGTTCTTC,CASSQDLADYNEQFF
NA,TRBV7-9,TRBJ2-5,TGTGCCAGCAGCTTAAGCACTCAGGGCGAGACCCAGTACTTC,CASSLSTQGETQYF
TRBD1,TRBV7-2,TRBJ1-2,TGTGCCAGCAGCCAAGATCCGAGGGGGCGGGTCTATGGCTACACCTTC,CASSQDPRGRVYGYTF
NA,TRBV4-2,TRBJ2-5,TGTGCCAGCAGCCAACTGGGACGCGGCCAAGAGACCCAGTACTTC,CASSQLGRGQETQYF
NA,TRBV12-1,TRBJ1-4,TGTGCCAGCAGCTATTATCCGGGACAGGGACCGTCTGCAACTAATGAAAAACTGTTTTTT,CASSYYPGQGPSATNEKLFF
NA,TRBV3-1/TRBV3-2,TRBJ2-6,TGTGCCAGCAGCCAAGTATCCCGTGGGGCCAACGTCCTGACTTTC,CASSQVSRGANVLTF
NA,TRBV15,TRBJ1-1,TGTGCCACCAGCAGAGATAGGGCAGGCGGCAACACTGAAGCTTTCTTT,CATSRDRAGGNTEAFF
NA,TRBV7-8,TRBJ1-5,TGTGCCAGCAGCTTAGTAGGCAGGGCCGGGCAGCCCCAGCATTTT,CASSLVGRAGQPQHF
NA,TRBV28,TRBJ2-3,TGTGCCAGCAGCCTTGACACTAGGAGCTCAGATACGCAGTATTTT,CASSLDTRSSDTQYF
TRBD1,TRBV7-9,TRBJ1-2,TGTGCCAGCAGCTTAGGAGGGGGCTCGTTCTATGGCTACACCTTC,CASSLGGGSFYGYTF
NA,TRBV3-1/TRBV3-2,TRBJ1-6,TGTGCCAGCAGCCTTCGAGGGGGAATAAATAATTCACCCCTCCACTTT,CASSLRGGINNSPLHF
NA,TRBV5-1,TRBJ1-1,TGCGCCAGCAGCTTAGTTGGACAGAATCGGGGGAACACTGAAGCTTTCTTT,CASSLVGQNRGNTEAFF
NA,TRBV11-3,TRBJ1-2,TGTGCCAGCAGCTTACCCTTCTACACCTTC,CASSLPFYTF
NA,TRBV6-5,TRBJ1-1,TGTGCCAGCAATCGGGGGGACACTGAAGCTTTCTTT,CASNRGDTEAFF
TRBD2,TRBV5-1,TRBJ2-7,TGCGCCAGCACCCCCGTGGCGGGGGCCTACGAGCAGTACTTC,CASTPVAGAYEQYF
NA,TRBV4-3,TRBJ1-5,TGCGCCAGCAGCCAAGATAGGGACGGGTATCAGCCCCAGCATTTT,CASSQDRDGYQPQHF
NA,TRBV2,TRBJ1-1,TGTGCCAGCAGTGAAACCAGAGGAGGCACTGAAGCTTTCTTT,CASSETRGGTEAFF
NA,TRBV6-5,TRBJ1-1,TGTGCCAGCAGTTACTCGATCCGTGGGAACACTGAAGCTTTCTTT,CASSYSIRGNTEAFF
NA,TRBV27,TRBJ1-4,TGTGCCAGCAGTTTGGTGGGGCTAACTAATGAAAAACTGTTTTTT,CASSLVGLTNEKLFF